This TCR beta chain was recovered during a study of shared clonotypes between healthy human individuals. Study conclusions and caveats: Donor clonotype sharing was expected to depend on sequencing depth.

Worth noting for this clone: The antigen remains unidentified.

Repertoires were generated with immunoSEQ multiplex PCR, while TCRdb's copy carries only in-frame clones and drops some. The sample has roughly 2.2 million clones, roughly 92% seen once. Looked up from germline, CDR1 is MDHEN and CDR2 is SYDVKM. CDR3 size: 17 residues. Unmatched junction bases numbered 4, after V lost 6 bases and J lost 0 bases. Researchers partitioned CD4+ cells into CD45RA+ naive and CD45RA-negative memory subsets. This receptor was identified in a man aged 18 to 35 in good health. Some clones in this sample may be carry-over from other donors' samples. The sequencing sample was made of naive CD4+ T cells from PBMCs. The subset here: CD45RA+ positively selected. The chain has TRBV28 and TRBJ2-6; 11 nucleotides align to TRBD1. The CDR3 loop is CASRPGQGVSGANVLTF. The CDR3 nucleotides read TGTGCCAGCAGGCCGGGACAGGGGGTCTCTGGGGCCAACGTCCTGACTTTC.